The clone carrying this T cell receptor (beta chain) was counted at least ten times. These data belong to a study of T-cell reconstitution after alpha-beta-depleted transplantation in children. The TCRbeta library incorporated unique molecular identifiers. TCRdb independently ran MiXCR on the PCR reads; one entry per CDR3 protein. Of 190,000 or so distinct CDR3 sequences listed, more than 12% are singletons. Unmatched junction bases numbered 10, after V lost 0 bases and J lost 3 bases. Germline CDR1 is DFQATT and CDR2 is SNEGSKA (reference sequence). CDR3 length: 16 residues. The chain links TRBV20-1 to TRBJ2-7; 8 bases are a match to TRBD2. Here the sequenced sample was PBMCs from the stem cell graft donor, taken from the stem cell graft. This TCR came from a human donor who donated a stem cell graft to a child with acute lymphoblastic leukemia. Here the CDR3 reads CSARDLRAGVNYEQYF. The CDR3 region has the DNA TGCAGTGCTAGAGATCTTAGAGCGGGAGTTAACTACGAGCAGTACTTC.